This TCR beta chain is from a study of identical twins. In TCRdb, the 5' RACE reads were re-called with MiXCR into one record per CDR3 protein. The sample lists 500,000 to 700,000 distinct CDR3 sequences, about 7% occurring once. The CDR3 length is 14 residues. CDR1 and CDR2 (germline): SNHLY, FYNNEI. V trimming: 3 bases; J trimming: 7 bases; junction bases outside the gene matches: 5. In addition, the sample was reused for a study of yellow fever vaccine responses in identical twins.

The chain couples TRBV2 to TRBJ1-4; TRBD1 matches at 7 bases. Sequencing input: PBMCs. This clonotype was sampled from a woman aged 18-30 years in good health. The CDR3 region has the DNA TGTGCCAGCAGTGACGAGGGGGCGGGTGAAAAACTGTTTTTT. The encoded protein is CASSDEGAGEKLFF.